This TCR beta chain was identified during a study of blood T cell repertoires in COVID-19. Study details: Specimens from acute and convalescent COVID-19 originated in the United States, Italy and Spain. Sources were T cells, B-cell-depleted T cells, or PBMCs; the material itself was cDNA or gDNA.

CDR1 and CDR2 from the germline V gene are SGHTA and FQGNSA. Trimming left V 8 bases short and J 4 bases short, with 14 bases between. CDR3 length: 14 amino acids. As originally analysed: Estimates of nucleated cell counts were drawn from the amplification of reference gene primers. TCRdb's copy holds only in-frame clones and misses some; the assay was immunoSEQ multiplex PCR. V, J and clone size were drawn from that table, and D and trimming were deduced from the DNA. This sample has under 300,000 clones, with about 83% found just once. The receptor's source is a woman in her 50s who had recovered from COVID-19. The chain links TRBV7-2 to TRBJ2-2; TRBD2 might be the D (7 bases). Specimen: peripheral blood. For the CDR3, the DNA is TGTGCCAGCTATCCCGGGGGGCCCACCGGGGAGCTGTTTTTT. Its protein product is CASYPGGPTGELFF.